A selection of T cell receptor beta chains follows, all from one sample in a study of persistence of HIV-infected CD4 T cells. No antigen is known for these receptors. Clones were read by immunoSEQ multiplex PCR, and TCRdb kept only the in-frame ones, dropping some. The repertoire includes 35,000 to 55,000 clones, about 87% of them detected once, and approximately 0.5% sits in the top ten. The sample was CD4+ T cells sorted from PBMCs after approximately 19-hour stimulation, taken from a patient who received antiretroviral therapy. These receptors were collected from an adult woman with HIV who was CMV-seropositive. Both conserved end residues are trimmed from each CDR3. Expanded clones get a size class; other rows say once, few or many, or leave the size out.

abundance: .
v_gene: TRBV20-1
CDR3aa: SAITGDTQY

abundance: .
v_gene: TRBV29-1
CDR3aa: SVETDSGNTIY

abundance: .
v_gene: TRBV7-8
CDR3aa: ASSSTRGHGYT

abundance: .
v_gene: TRBV9
CDR3aa: ASSRTGLDGYT

abundance: once
v_gene: TRBV28
CDR3aa: ASSPQRKATQY

abundance: .
v_gene: TRBV2
CDR3aa: ASSLQGNTGELF

abundance: .
v_gene: TRBV12-2
CDR3aa: ASRFRYTQY

abundance: .
v_gene: TRBV5-6
CDR3aa: ASSQKMTGFYEQY

abundance: once
v_gene: TRBV19
CDR3aa: ASSLTGRFLV

abundance: .
v_gene: TRBV30
CDR3aa: AWSVGTGGYQPQH

abundance: few
v_gene: TRBV29-1
CDR3aa: SGARGNTEAF

abundance: .
v_gene: TRBV30
CDR3aa: AWSVGVSNQPQH

abundance: .
v_gene: TRBV19
CDR3aa: ASSQTGTSDTIY

abundance: .
v_gene: TRBV28
CDR3aa: ASSFRLAGGGGIQY

abundance: .
v_gene: TRBV5-1
CDR3aa: ASSLLSANSGNTIY

abundance: .
v_gene: TRBV14
CDR3aa: ASSRKTGIYNSPLH

abundance: medium-sized
v_gene: TRBV14
CDR3aa: ASSRTRGYGYT

abundance: .
v_gene: TRBV5-1
CDR3aa: ASSPTPTNTEAF

abundance: .
v_gene: TRBV6-6
CDR3aa: ASSRTEVWGSGNTIY

abundance: .
v_gene: TRBV7-3
CDR3aa: ASSLGPTSGGTDTQY

abundance: once
v_gene: TRBV5-1
CDR3aa: ASSPGTDYNEQF

abundance: .
v_gene: TRBV5-8
CDR3aa: ASSSPDRRFYGYT

abundance: few
v_gene: TRBV30
CDR3aa: ACTRGGGSNQPQH

abundance: .
v_gene: TRBV5-1
CDR3aa: ASSFRGTGNTEAF

abundance: .
v_gene: TRBV5-4
CDR3aa: ASSLDPENTEAF

abundance: .
v_gene: TRBV29-1
CDR3aa: SGWRGPGELF

abundance: .
v_gene: TRBV25-1
CDR3aa: ASSEGQGAFAETQY

abundance: .
v_gene: TRBV6-5
CDR3aa: ASLGGGTNYGYT

abundance: .
v_gene: TRBV29-1
CDR3aa: SVMGRGDQPQH